Each of the 22 T cell receptor beta chains below was sequenced from the same sample in a study of Ad26.COV2.S vaccination and SARS-CoV-2 variants. Here immunoSEQ multiplex PCR was the method, and the copy in TCRdb shows in-frame clones only, minus some. The top ten clones hold around 10% of a sample with around 300,000 clones, 86% of them seen once. Noted treatment: about 20 received Ad26.COV2.S at low or high dose, single or two shots; 5 received placebo; per-sample allocation not given. Sample collection was performed on day 63 after the first vaccine or placebo injection. The sequencing here drew on peripheral blood, taken in a trial of Ad26.COV2.S vaccine versus placebo. The origin of the receptors is a person aged 18-60 years who received the Ad26.COV2.S COVID-19 vaccine or a placebo.

This sequence joins TRBV24-1 and TRBJ2-2; TRBD1 matches at 8 bases. The CDR3 runs 17 residues. V trimming: 5 bases; J trimming: 5 bases; junction bases outside the gene matches: 12. CDR1 KGHDR and CDR2 SFDVKD come from the germline V gene. CDR3: CATSALPGTGLTGELFF. The DNA for the CDR3 is TGTGCCACCAGTGCCCTTCCCGGGACAGGCCTTACCGGGGAGCTGTTTTTT.

J is TRBJ2-3 and V is TRBV6-6; no firm D call. The CDR3 length is 14 residues. Trimming took 0 bases from V and 4 from J, leaving 8 bases between them. The V gene's germline CDR1 is MNHNY and CDR2 SVGAGI (reference sequence). CDR3 loop: CASSYSASPDTQYF. The DNA for the CDR3 is TGTGCCAGCAGTTACTCGGCCAGTCCAGATACGCAGTATTTT.

This rearrangement joins TRBV7-8 to TRBJ2-7, with 13 positions matching TRBD2. J lost 4 bases, V lost 3 bases, and 3 bases had no gene match. CDR3 length: 15 residues. CDR1 is SGHVS, CDR2 FQNEAQ, per germline. The CDR3 DNA is TGTGCCAGCAGCTTCGGACTAGCGGGAGTGTACGAGCAGTACTTC. This codes for CASSFGLAGVYEQYF.

The V gene is TRBV4-3, the J gene TRBJ2-3, with TRBD1 identical over 7 bases. From germline, CDR1 is LGHNA and CDR2 YSLEER. The CDR3 totals 15 residues. V was pared by 5 bases and J by 2 bases, with 7 bases of the junction left unmatched. CDR3 loop: CASSGRQGATDTQYF. In DNA, the CDR3 is TGCGCCAGCAGCGGCCGACAGGGTGCCACAGATACGCAGTATTTT.

This clone has a handful of counts. The gene calls are TRBV11-1 and TRBJ2-7; the D gene is possibly TRBD1 (5 bases). Germline CDR1 and CDR2: SGHAT and FQDESV (reference sequence). Trimming removed 0 bases at V and 0 bases at J, with 9 bases between. This CDR3 contains 15 residues. Written as DNA, the CDR3 is TGTGCCAGCAGCTTAGCGGGGCCCAGCTCCTACGAGCAGTACTTC. Translated: CASSLAGPSSYEQYF.

The V gene is TRBV5-4, the J gene TRBJ1-2; TRBD1 agrees at 8 bases. Trimming took 6 bases from V and 2 from J; bases not matched to a gene: 6. Germline CDR1 reads SGHNT; CDR2 reads YYREEE (reference sequence). The CDR3 spans 14 residues. The CDR3 DNA reads as TGTGCCAGCAACGAGAACAGGGGGAACTATGGCTACACCTTC. It yields the protein CASNENRGNYGYTF.

The V and J genes are TRBV28 and TRBJ1-5; 12 bases fit TRBD1. V dropped 4 bases and J dropped 2; count of bases not matched to a gene: 9. Germline assignment: CDR1 MDHEN and CDR2 SYDVKM. There are 18 residues in the CDR3. CDR3 region: CASSSRPGTGGGNQPQHF. The CDR3 coding sequence is TGTGCCAGCAGTTCTCGTCCCGGGACAGGGGGCGGCAATCAGCCCCAGCATTTT.

The chain has TRBV27 and TRBJ1-6; weak D call: TRBD1 (5 bases). CDR3 length equals 16 residues. The V end was cut by 8 bases, the J end by 7 bases, with 21 bases between. Germline V gives CDR1 MNHEY, CDR2 SMNVEV (reference sequence). The CDR3 coding sequence is TGTGCCAGCGCCTGGGGGGTCGGGTTTGGGAATTCACCCCTCCACTTT. Encoded protein: CASAWGVGFGNSPLHF.

This clone showed up just once. The chain is built from TRBV6-5 and TRBJ2-7, with TRBD1 matching 8 bases. CDR3 length: 13 amino acids. Looked up from germline, CDR1 is MNHEY and CDR2 is SVGAGI. Trimming took 7 bases from V and 2 from J; bases not matched to a gene: 4. This CDR3 is CASKDRVTYEQYF. The CDR3 region has the DNA TGTGCCAGCAAGGACAGGGTCACCTACGAGCAGTACTTC.

V and J are TRBV30 and TRBJ1-6; 9 bases match TRBD1. The CDR3 totals 13 residues. V lost 6 bases and J lost 10; bases outside the gene matches: 7. Germline-derived CDR1 and CDR2 are GTSNPN and SVGIG (reference sequence). The CDR3 DNA follows: TGTGCCTGCCACGGGACAGGGTTGTCACCCCTCCACTTT. Translation: CACHGTGLSPLHF. The whole variable domain, remainder taken from reference TRBV30 and TRBJ1-6, is SQTIHQWPATLVQPVGSPLSLECTVEGTSNPNLYWYRQAAGRGLQLLFYSVGIGQISSEVPQNLSASRPQDRQFILSSKKLLLSDSGFYLCACHGTGLSPLHFGNGTRLTVT.

The J gene is TRBJ2-3, the V gene TRBV7-9; no reliable D call. This CDR3 is 15 amino acids long. Between the trimmed V and J ends, which lost 7 bases and 0 bases, there was a span of 14 bases. CDR1 is SEHNR, CDR2 FQNEAQ, per germline (reference sequence). CDR3 region: CASTPVRSSTDTQYF. CDR3 bases: TGTGCCAGCACCCCCGTCCGATCGAGCACAGATACGCAGTATTTT. The whole variable domain, remainder taken from reference TRBV7-9 and TRBJ2-3, is DTGVSQNPRHKITKRGQNVTFRCDPISEHNRLYWYRQTLGQGPEFLTYFQNEAQLEKSRLLSDRFSAERPKGSFSTLEIQRTEQGDSAMYLCASTPVRSSTDTQYFGPGTRLTVL.

V and J are TRBV5-1 and TRBJ2-1, with TRBD2 identical over 11 bases. J gave up 0 bases and V 3 bases, and 14 bases lay outside the gene matches. This CDR3 spans 20 amino acids. In germline, CDR1 is SGHRS, CDR2 YFSETQ. This CDR3 reads CASSSLGSGRASSSYNEQFF. Here the CDR3 DNA reads TGCGCCAGCAGCTCGCTGGGTAGCGGGAGGGCCTCGAGCTCCTACAATGAGCAGTTCTTC.

The gene calls are TRBV7-8 and TRBJ1-5, with a weak D call TRBD1 (5 bases). Germline CDR1 reads SGHVS; CDR2 reads FQNEAQ. V was shortened by 5 bases and J by 5 bases, with 16 bases between the two germline ends. The CDR3 runs to 15 residues. The CDR3: CASSPKEGPDQPQHF. For the CDR3, the DNA is TGTGCCAGCAGCCCTAAGGAGGGACCCGATCAGCCCCAGCATTTT.

Comment on this clone: Other DNA sequences within the sample encode an identical CDR3. The chain recombines TRBV3-1 (or the pseudogene TRBV3-2) with TRBJ2-7, with no clear D. The germline V gene encodes CDR1 LGHDT and CDR2 YNNKEL (reference sequence). This CDR3 has 11 amino acids. Trimming removed 2 bases at V and 6 bases at J, with 5 bases between. This chain's CDR3 is CASSQKGEQYF. The CDR3 DNA follows: TGTGCCAGCAGCCAAAAGGGCGAGCAGTACTTC.

The V gene is TRBV11-2, the J gene TRBJ2-7, with D possibly TRBD1 on 6 matching bases. Trimming stripped 6 bases from V and 3 bases from J, with 12 bases between. The CDR3 consists of 13 residues. CDR1 is SGHAT, CDR2 FQNNGV, per germline. The chain's CDR3 is CASSSDRHYEQYF. The CDR3 DNA reads TGTGCCAGCAGTTCGGACAGACACTACGAGCAGTACTTC.

The rearrangement joins TRBV7-2 to TRBJ2-7; TRBD2 is a possible D gene (5 bases). Trimming cost V 1 base and J 0 bases, with 10 bases left between them. CDR3 length: 15 amino acids. Germline V lookup: CDR1 SGHTA, CDR2 FQGNSA. The CDR3 bases are TGTGCCAGCAGCTTAGAGCCTCGGGACTCCTACGAGCAGTACTTC. Amino acids: CASSLEPRDSYEQYF.

V gene TRBV7-9 combines with J gene TRBJ2-2, with D possibly TRBD1 on 5 matching bases. The CDR3 has 15 amino acids. Germline V gene sequence: CDR1 SEHNR, CDR2 FQNEAQ (reference sequence). Trimming cost V 4 bases and J 1 base, with 10 bases left between them. The CDR3 reads CASSWGQVNTGELFF. The CDR3 bases are TGTGCCAGCAGCTGGGGCCAGGTGAACACCGGGGAGCTGTTTTTT.

The CDR3 loop reads CASTLSYRDRGTREQYF. The CDR3 coding sequence is TGTGCCAGCACACTATCATACCGGGACAGGGGAACTAGAGAGCAGTACTTC. The rearrangement joins TRBV14 to TRBJ2-7; 10 bases match TRBD1. Germline V gene sequence: CDR1 SGHDN, CDR2 FVKESK. The V and J ends lost 7 bases and 7 bases, in that order; junction bases with no gene match: 19. The CDR3 covers 17 residues.

The chain carries TRBV11-2 and TRBJ1-6; D may be TRBD1 (6 bases). Trimming took 1 base from V and 14 from J, leaving 18 bases between them. CDR1 is SGHAT and CDR2 is FQNNGV in the germline V gene. The CDR3 has 15 residues. The CDR3: CASSLAQGGPGALHF. The CDR3 region has the DNA TGTGCCAGCAGCTTAGCCCAGGGAGGCCCAGGGGCCCTCCACTTT.

J is TRBJ2-3 and V is TRBV19; no firm D call. V lost 5 bases, J lost 4 bases, and 7 bases lay in between. CDR3 length: 12 amino acids. Germline V CDR1 and CDR2: LNHDA, SQIVND (reference sequence). The CDR3 DNA follows: TGTGCCAGTAGTTGGGGTGCAGATACGCAGTATTTT. Translation: CASSWGADTQYF.

This rearrangement joins TRBV29-1 to TRBJ2-1; 8 bases are shared with TRBD2. This CDR3 is built from 15 residues. The ends lost 6 bases at V and 3 bases at J; junction bases unmatched: 10. The germline V gene encodes CDR1 SQVTM and CDR2 ANQGSEA. Here the CDR3 reads CSVRLANLIYNEQFF. The DNA for the CDR3 is TGCAGCGTCCGACTAGCGAATCTCATCTACAATGAGCAGTTCTTC.

The chain combines TRBV9 with TRBJ2-1; 7 bases are a match to TRBD2. Germline CDR1 SGDLS, CDR2 YYNGEE. The trim removed 0 bases at V and 0 bases at J, leaving 3 bases unmatched. The CDR3 has 16 residues. The DNA for the CDR3 is TGTGCCAGCAGCGTAGAAGGGACTAACTCCTACAATGAGCAGTTCTTC. Translated, it gives CASSVEGTNSYNEQFF.